Detailed here is one T cell receptor (beta chain). This clonotype was observed a handful of times. Its cognate antigen has yet to be identified. Per-base qualities were not stored, and no clone one base away is much larger. Interpreted using the paper, the time point label stands for: sample taken at primary tumor resection. For TCR sequencing, whole RNA was extracted from tumor and nontumor lung tissue, or from cryopreserved PBMC samples, and no cell sorting was done. The donors were some 70 patients from the lung TRACERx cohort who had early-stage, untreated non-small cell lung cancer. A patient was chosen for TCR sequencing only when enough RNA was available from at least two tumor regions. This entry is derived from a study of spatial heterogeneity in lung cancer (dated by TCRdb to 2018 to 2020). General notes on the study: Beta-chain transcripts were consistently detected in greater numbers than alpha-chain transcripts, which likely reflected higher beta-chain transcript abundance. In the raw uncorrected reads, each unique combination of TCR and UMI appeared on average more than ten times. In non-small cell lung cancer, the study quantitatively compared TCR alpha and beta repertoires across several tumor regions, matched nontumor lung, and blood. Nonsynonymous mutation counts, determined by whole-exome sequencing of tumor tissue, were related to TCR repertoire features. At surgery, 200 or so tumor regions, 64 matched nontumor lung samples and 56 PBMC samples were TCR-sequenced for both alpha and beta chains. Overall study results and their limits: Confirming at a functional level the hypothesis that regional TCRs recognize regional mutations was considered to require additional single-cell paired TCR alpha and beta sequencing. Ubiquitous expanded tumor TCRs were found in blood more often at tumor resection than at routine follow-up.

Cut back by 9 bases and 3 bases, the V and J ends lie 13 bases apart. CDR1 and CDR2 are read off the germline V gene as SGHTA and FQGNSA. Taken from cysteine to phenylalanine, the CDR3 has 13 residues. Only the CDR3 part of the read is kept: 39 bases, read in frame from the first base. Library prep was done by 5' RACE. Sequencing relied on a NextSeq 500. To allow correction of PCR and sequencing errors, the TCR library protocol tagged every TCR cDNA molecule with a unique molecular identifier. The paper's data handling went like this. Decombinator tools were used for TCR identification, UMI-based error correction and CDR3 extraction. Expanded TCRs were defined as those above a frequency of 2 per 1,000, corresponding to the top 1% of the tumor frequency distribution. Renyi diversity was computed with the R vegan package after each repertoire had been subsampled 100 times to 5,000 TCRs. CDR3 similarity networks were built from amino acid triplet string-kernel similarity, with CDR3s being connected when pairwise similarity was above 0.82. The public sequencing data were trimmed at Q25 with fastp and processed into clonotypes with MiXCR by TCRdb, which kept only in-frame beta chains. Every CDR3 protein is listed once, alongside the most common genes and DNA of its rows. These V and J calls are TCRdb output, not the study's own analysis. The sample table lists approximately 44,000 distinct CDR3 sequences, approximately 10% of them with a count of one. The ten largest clones add up to around 42% of the sample.

Sequencing used PBMCs, obtained at surgery. The sequence was collected from a female donor with early-stage non-small cell lung cancer. This sequence uses TRBV7-2 and TRBJ2-3; the D gene remains uncertain. The CDR3 protein sequence reads: CASNSFGTDTQYF. The sequenced DNA: TGTGCCAGTAACTCTTTTGGGACAGATACGCAGTATTTT.